This TCR beta chain was sequenced for a study of CD8 T cells in ankylosing spondylitis. The CDR3 spans 16 residues. Trimming cost V 6 bases and J 9 bases; bases outside gene matches: 18. Germline V CDR1 and CDR2: DFQATT, SNEGSKA (reference sequence). Generation of TCR beta libraries employed quantitative 5'-RACE incorporating molecular barcodes. TCRdb fed the 5' RACE reads into MiXCR, producing one record per CDR3 protein. The table lists around 130,000 distinct CDR3 sequences, roughly 8.8% of them singletons. This clonotype was recorded at least ten times. This TCR came from a male donor with ankylosing spondylitis or in good health (not recorded which). The chain is built from TRBV20-1 and TRBJ1-5; 9 bases map to TRBD1. The sequencing input was blood, either unsorted or a sorted T cell fraction (not recorded which). CDR3 sequence (DNA): TGCAGTGCCCCGACGGGACAGGGCATCCTCGAGAGGCCCCAGCATTTT. Translated, it gives CSAPTGQGILERPQHF.